The entry below describes one T cell receptor beta chain. V dropped 7 bases and J dropped 5; count of bases not matched to a gene: 5. Germline V gene lookup returns CDR1 SNHLY and CDR2 FYNNEI. This CDR3 region has 13 residues. The data were taken from a study of blood T cell repertoires in COVID-19. Authors' methods: Reference gene primer amplification yielded estimated nucleated cell counts. The repertoire was sequenced with immunoSEQ multiplex PCR; TCRdb's copy has only in-frame clones and lacks some. That table gives V, J and clone size, and the DNA gave D and trimming. The sample holds approximately 210,000 clones, about 86% seen once.

This chain links TRBV2 with TRBJ2-5; TRBD1 aligns across 9 bases. The clonotype originates from a woman aged 45-65 years with acute or convalescent COVID-19. Sequencing used peripheral blood. CDR3 DNA sequence: TGTGCCAGCAACCCTGGGACAGGGGAGACCCAGTACTTC. This sequence encodes CASNPGTGETQYF.